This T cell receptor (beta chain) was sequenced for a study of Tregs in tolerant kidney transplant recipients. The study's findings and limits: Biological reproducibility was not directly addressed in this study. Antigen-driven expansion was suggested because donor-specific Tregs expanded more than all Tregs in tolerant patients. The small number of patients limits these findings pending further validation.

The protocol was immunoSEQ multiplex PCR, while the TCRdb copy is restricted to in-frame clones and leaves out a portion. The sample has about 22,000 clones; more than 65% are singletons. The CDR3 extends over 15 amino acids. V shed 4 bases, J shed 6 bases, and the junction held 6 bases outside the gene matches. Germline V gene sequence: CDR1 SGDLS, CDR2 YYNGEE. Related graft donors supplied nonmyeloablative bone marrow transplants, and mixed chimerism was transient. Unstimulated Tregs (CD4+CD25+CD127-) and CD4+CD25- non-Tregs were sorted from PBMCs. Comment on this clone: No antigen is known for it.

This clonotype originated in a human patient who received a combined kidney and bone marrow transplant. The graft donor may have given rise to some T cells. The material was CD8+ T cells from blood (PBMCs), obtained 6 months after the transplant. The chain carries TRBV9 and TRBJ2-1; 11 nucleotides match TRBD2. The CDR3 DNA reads TGTGCCAGCAGCCCCGGGACTAGCGGCTTCAATGAGCAGTTCTTC. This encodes CASSPGTSGFNEQFF.